Sequencing of this T cell receptor (beta chain) was carried out in a study of cytomegalovirus exposure and HLA in healthy donors (TCRdb year 2017). Regarding the study in general: In an earlier analysis of several hundred of the donors, about 270 Gb of sequence data and 90 million to 120 million unique TCR beta sequences from 150 million to 200 million T cells were reported. Along with the roughly 710-subject first cohort, a separate validation cohort of some 130 different subjects was used. In an earlier analysis of about 590 of the donors, high-throughput TCR beta sequencing was used to judge whether each TCR beta V gene segment behaved as functional or pseudogenic. The study used immunosequencing to profile the T cell repertoires of 666 subjects and linked those repertoires to cytomegalovirus serostatus. The study aimed to test whether cataloging public T cell receptors could reveal signatures of past pathogen exposure. Among 300 to 450 genotyped donors of the cohort, an average of roughly 240,000 unique TCR beta nucleotide sequences were sequenced per donor, around a sixth of them non-productive. All discovery cohort repertoires had been generated using a single sequencing platform. The genetic ancestry cluster associated with self-reported Caucasian donors included around 76% of the roughly 360 genotyped donors. A later genetic analysis used genome-wide SNP genotypes for about 60% of the roughly 670 donors, treating that subset as a discovery cohort. Donor age, sex, ethnicity and CMV serostatus were compiled together with the repertoire data. Several DR-DQ haplotypes were treated as single units for association and clustering because of strong linkage in the cohort. Around 300 gigabases of sequencing data and 70 million to 100 million unique TCR sequences were included in an early release covering about 700 HLA-typed donors. In the later analysis, no new phenotypic data were used to find candidate immune exposures; instead, reliance was placed on TCR beta sequences and their occurrence across donors. To predict cytomegalovirus infection status, the study brought together high-throughput TCR immunosequencing, statistical association of individual TCRs with disease status, and machine learning. The number of donors typed differed by locus, with about 629-640 for A, B, C, DRB1 and DQB1, around 500 for DQA1, approximately 580 for DPA1, and roughly 450 for DPB1. Both class I and class II loci were covered by HLA typing, at four-digit resolution. A later analysis re-examined previously published TCR beta repertoires from just over 650 donors and added high-resolution HLA genotyping to investigate patterns of TCR occurrence. What the work shows at the level of the full study, not this receptor alone: In vitro tests confirmed that a few of the cytomegalovirus-associated TCR beta chains recognize cytomegalovirus antigens. A later analysis found that HLA-associated TCR beta chains were more clonally expanded and had lower generation probabilities than equally common non-associated chains. A further reported finding was that TCR beta sequences accurately predicted the HLA-A and HLA-B alleles for most subjects in the first cohort. In a later analysis, several top co-occurrence clusters were reported to appear linked to parvovirus B19, influenza, CMV and Epstein-Barr virus. An earlier analysis of 587 of the donors showed that most TCR beta V segments appeared in productive rearrangements either about 90% or about 30% of the time, which broadly matched IMGT annotations. When HLA alleles, especially DR and DQ, strongly co-occurred, TCR associations were difficult to assign to individual alleles. Presence/absence analyses assumed roughly uniform sequencing depth across donors, an assumption that may not hold. Most TCR sequences were seen in very few donors, while some public TCRs were found in many individuals. According to the authors, the approach could potentially be generalized to other disease states and immunological phenotypes. A group of highly shared sequence variants was considered likely to be a technical artifact of the sequencing pipeline. The study listed around 160 TCR beta chains as associated with cytomegalovirus. Because some donors lacked HLA typing at each locus, the association tests relied only on the typed subset. A later analysis associated 16,951 TCR beta sequences with specific HLA alleles at a false discovery rate of 0.05. According to a later analysis, TCR association rates differed among HLA loci, with DRB1 alleles showing the most associated TCRs and HLA-C alleles showing the fewest. Cytomegalovirus status was reported to be diagnosed by the classifier with high specificity and sensitivity in both the original and validation cohorts. This cohort had only TCR beta chains sequenced, and the lack of alpha or paired-chain data limited which features could be detected. Some IMGT-functional V segments, including TRBV6-2 and TRBV6-3, could not be told apart with the 87-base-pair reads, so those segments were excluded. According to a later analysis, most CMV-associated TCR beta chains appeared to be HLA-restricted, and the HLA associations seemed to be driven largely by CMV exposure. A later genetic analysis associated a missense DCLRE1C variant with V-gene and J-gene trimming of TCR beta chains, and an independent cohort replicated the association. Correlated functional status among segregating V segments might be attributable to linkage disequilibrium, but an unknown experimental factor could not be ruled out. For the cohort, immune exposure information was limited to CMV serostatus. A later genetic analysis reported fewer N-insertions in productive TCRs among donors in an Asian-associated ancestry cluster than the roughly 700-donor mean. The earlier analysis of nearly 600 of the donors excluded 15 to 20 rarely observed V segments, including chromosome 9 orphons, because counts were too low.

Library preparation used the immunoSEQ multiplex PCR assay. The multiplex PCR relied on a mix of 60 forward primers for TCR Vbeta segments and 13 reverse primers for TCR Jbeta segments. The CDR3 region of rearranged TCR beta genes was amplified from genomic DNA by a multiplex PCR assay. On the Illumina HiSeq System, the amplified TCR beta libraries were sequenced as 87-base-pair reads. Per the source publication's procedure: A later analysis counted about 80 million unique TCR beta chains across the 550 to 700 repertoires, and 9 million to 14 million of these chains were shared by at least two donors. Raw reads were error-corrected and collapsed into unique sequences by a nearest-neighbor algorithm in which closely related sequences were merged to remove PCR and sequencing errors. V, D and J gene segments were assigned by aligning CDR3 sequences to IMGT reference sequences. For a sequence to be retained, at least a six-nucleotide match to both a V gene segment and a J gene segment was required. A rearrangement counted as productive if the CDR3 had no stop codons and remained in frame with V and J, and every other rearrangement counted as non-productive. Following IMGT convention, CDR3 was defined as the stretch from the second conserved V-encoded cysteine up to the conserved J-encoded phenylalanine. Sequences without an unambiguous match to a single V gene segment were excluded from the earlier analysis of 450 to 750 of the donors. In an earlier analysis of approximately 590 of the donors, a V segment was called functional when productive rearrangements were above 56.7%, and segregating when the standard deviation between donors exceeded 5%. A statistical classification framework was built to diagnose cytomegalovirus status from the catalog of TCR beta chain sequences. A later analysis assigned V and J genes by comparing TCR nucleotide sequences with IMGT/GENE-DB human TR gene sequences. In a later analysis, CDR3 sequences and most-parsimonious VDJ recombination scenarios were assigned using the TCRdist pipeline. In a later analysis, each TCR beta chain was defined by its CDR3 amino acid sequence together with its V-gene family, and reads without a unique V-gene family were excluded. As a way to deal with suspected cross-contamination and a sequencing artifact, a later analysis dropped hundreds of nucleotide sequences that were highly shared and had low generation probability. For each public chain, a later analysis derived a clonal expansion index from normalized ranks of inferred template counts within each repertoire. A later analysis computed generation probabilities with a VDJ recombination model fitted to out-of-frame rearrangements, and checked the results against IGoR. In a later analysis, TCR-TCR, TCR-HLA and TCR-CMV co-occurrence was scored with hypergeometric tests, and a repertoire-size bias correction was applied to TCR pairs. To estimate false discovery rates, a later analysis permuted the HLA or CMV assignments 20 times. In a later analysis, co-occurring TCRs were grouped with DBSCAN, and TCRdist sequence similarity was added when clustering was performed within HLA-allele-positive subsets. Repertoires with fewer than 30,000 or more than 120,000 public chains were left out of co-occurrence clustering, as were a handful of repertoires with anomalous nucleotide sharing. TCRdb mirrors the immuneACCESS table, restricted to in-frame sequences. Some clones are absent from its copies; in checked studies, under half trace to an unresolved V gene, and the reason for the others is unknown. That table supplies the V and J calls and clone size; D and trimming were determined from the DNA. This sample comprises 90,000 to 150,000 clones, roughly 77% of them detected only once. The top ten constitute less than 2% of the sample.

The cohort comprised around 690 healthy bone marrow donors. All cohort members were sampled while nominally healthy, although unrecorded immune exposures were likely present. The donor tested CMV seronegative, placing the donor among the 350 to 400 seronegative members of the cohort. Each donor provided a peripheral blood sample, and peripheral blood mononuclear cells were used for TCR beta sequencing. The Qiagen DNeasy Blood Extraction Kit was used to extract genomic DNA from the blood cell samples. In regard to this clone: It lacks a known antigen. No much larger clone exists at a distance of one base, and base qualities are not known.

CDR1 MDHEN and CDR2 SYDVKM were looked up in the germline V gene. At the junction V is shortened by 6 bases and J by 9 bases; bases outside the gene matches: 13. The CDR3 covers 15 residues, taking in both the cysteine and the phenylalanine. Here the CDR3 DNA is all that survives: 45 bases in frame from base 1. The chain couples TRBV28 to TRBJ1-5; 8 of the junction bases match TRBD1. Material: PBMCs. The clonotype comes from a man between 40 and 49 years old in good health and CMV-seronegative. The CDR3 is CASSFPGTGEGPQHF. The DNA is as follows: TGTGCCAGCAGCTTTCCCGGGACAGGTGAGGGGCCCCAGCATTTT.